The clone carrying this TCR beta chain was counted a few times. This entry belongs to a study of T cell repertoires in cytomegalovirus infection. The wider study: Public TCR beta signatures marked donors with CMV infection and the matching HLA.

Germline-derived CDR1 and CDR2 are MNHNS and SASEGT. The CDR3 has 15 residues. The V gene lost 5 bases and the J gene lost 2 bases, with 13 bases spanning the gap. MiXCR was run by TCRdb on the reads, yielding one entry per CDR3 protein. The data hold around 450,000 distinct CDR3 sequences, with roughly 31% observed a single time. Sequencing used PBMCs. The TCR was taken from a human donor in good health (CMV status not recorded). Some clones in this sample may be carry-over from other donors' samples. V is TRBV6-1 and J is TRBJ1-5; D might be TRBD1 (6 bases). CDR3 residues: CASSSQGQGNQPQHF. The CDR3 region has the DNA TGTGCCAGCAGTTCACAGGGTCAGGGCAATCAGCCCCAGCATTTT.